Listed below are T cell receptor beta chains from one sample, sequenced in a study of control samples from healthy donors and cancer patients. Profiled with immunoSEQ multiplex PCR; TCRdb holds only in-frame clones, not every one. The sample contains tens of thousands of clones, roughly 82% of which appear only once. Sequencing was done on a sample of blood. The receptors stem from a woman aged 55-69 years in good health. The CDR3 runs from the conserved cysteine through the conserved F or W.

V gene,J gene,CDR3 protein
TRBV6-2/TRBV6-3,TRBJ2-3,CASSYPGLMGTDTQYF
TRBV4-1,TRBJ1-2,CASSQLDRDGYTF
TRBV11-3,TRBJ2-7,CASSPGRVHEQYF
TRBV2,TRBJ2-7,CASSGGRSAYEQYF
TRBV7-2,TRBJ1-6,CASSRNLGTFNSPLHF
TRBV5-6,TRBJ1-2,CASSPLGQGLVGYGYTF
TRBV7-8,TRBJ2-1,CASSLAGTGNNEQFF
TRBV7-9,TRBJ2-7,CASSATPGFYEQYF
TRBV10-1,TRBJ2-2,CASKATAAGELFF
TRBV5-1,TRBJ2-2,CASSLGQGTGELFF
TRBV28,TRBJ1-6,CASSPWTGKSPLHF
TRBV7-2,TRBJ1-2,CASSPGTMLFGYTF
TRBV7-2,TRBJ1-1,CASSPQGVTEAFF
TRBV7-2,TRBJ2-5,CASSFGTGETQYF
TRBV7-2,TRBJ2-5,CASSKHGVKETQYF
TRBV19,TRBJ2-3,CASSETSGFTDTQYF
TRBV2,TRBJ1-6,CASSSQGIKYNSPLHF
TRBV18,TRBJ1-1,CASSPAIMNTEAFF
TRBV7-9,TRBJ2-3,CASSPPGGVTDTQYF
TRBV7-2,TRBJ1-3,CASSFNSQSGNTIYF
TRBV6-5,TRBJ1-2,CASSYWDNYGYTF
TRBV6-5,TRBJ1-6,CASSYSRTGDSPLHF
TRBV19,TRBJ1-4,CASSMRGEKLFF
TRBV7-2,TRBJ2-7,CASSLTGAASYEQYF
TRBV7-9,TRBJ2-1,CASSTTVGYNEQFF
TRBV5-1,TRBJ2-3,CASSFRSRTDTQYF
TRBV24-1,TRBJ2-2,CATSDPTSYAGELFF
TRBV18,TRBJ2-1,CASSPLPGLAGGEQFF
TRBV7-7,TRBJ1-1,CASSPGLPGTEAFF